The rows below give T cell receptor beta chains drawn from one sample of a study of blood T cell repertoires in COVID-19. Assay: immunoSEQ multiplex PCR; the TCRdb copy retains only in-frame clones and omits some. The repertoire consists of some 270,000 clones, with about nine tenths occurring once and the leading ten covering roughly 4%. The source material was PBMCs or T cells enriched from blood (not recorded which). Receptors were obtained from a woman in her twenties or thirties with acute COVID-19. CDR3s include the opening cysteine and the closing phenylalanine or tryptophan. D genes are given only for firm matches. The size of a clone is reported for some rows only, either as once, few or many, or as a class for expanded clones.

TRBD2 TRBJ2-5 . TRBV4-2 CASSQDLAGTKTQYF TGTGCCAGCAGCCAAGATCTAGCGGGAACGAAGACCCAGTACTTC
. TRBJ1-2 . TRBV11-2 CASSLGHREPYGYTF TGTGCCAGCAGCTTAGGTCACCGGGAGCCCTATGGCTACACCTTC
TRBD2 TRBJ2-3 . TRBV6-5 CASSYRLAGVGVTQYF TGTGCCAGCAGTTACCGGCTAGCGGGAGTTGGGGTGACGCAGTATTTT
. TRBJ1-1 once TRBV15 CATSRRDNSRMSSEAFF TGTGCCACCAGCAGAAGGGACAACTCCCGGATGAGCTCTGAAGCTTTCTTT
TRBD1 TRBJ2-7 . TRBV11-1 CASSFRDRTYEQYF TGTGCCAGCAGCTTTCGGGACAGGACTTACGAGCAGTACTTC
. TRBJ1-5 . TRBV6-4 CASSEDSEGNQPQHF TGTGCCAGCAGTGAGGACTCGGAGGGCAATCAGCCCCAGCATTTT
TRBD1 TRBJ1-3 . TRBV9 CASSVGGTGVGNTIYF TGTGCCAGCAGCGTAGGAGGGACAGGGGTTGGAAACACCATATATTTT
TRBD2 TRBJ2-7 . TRBV6-2/TRBV6-3 CASSGRLADGGGYEQYF TGTGCCAGCAGCGGCAGACTAGCGGATGGGGGGGGCTACGAGCAGTACTTC
. TRBJ2-4 . TRBV5-6 CASSRAIQGQGSDIQYF TGTGCCAGCAGCCGCGCGATCCAGGGCCAGGGGTCGGACATTCAGTACTTC
TRBD1 TRBJ2-1 . TRBV3-1/TRBV3-2 CASSQTGYSYNEQFF TGTGCCAGCAGCCAGACAGGGTATTCCTACAATGAGCAGTTCTTC
. TRBJ1-5 . TRBV30 CAWSVRGGGNQPQHF TGTGCCTGGAGTGTTCGTGGGGGGGGCAATCAGCCCCAGCATTTT
. TRBJ1-2 . TRBV28 CASSRGGRTGYGYTF TGTGCCAGCAGTAGAGGGGGACGGACGGGATATGGCTACACCTTC
. TRBJ1-2 . TRBV27 CASSSEPGDPIRGYTF TGTGCCAGCAGTTCTGAACCGGGGGACCCAATTCGGGGCTACACCTTC
. TRBJ2-3 . TRBV5-1 CASSLDPGTQYF TGCGCCAGCAGCTTGGACCCAGGTACGCAGTATTTT
TRBD2 TRBJ2-2 . TRBV11-2 CASSPAGPQTGELFF TGTGCCAGCAGCCCAGCGGGACCCCAAACCGGGGAGCTGTTTTTT
TRBD2 TRBJ2-2 . TRBV29-1 CSVGTSGLNTGELFF TGCAGCGTTGGGACTAGCGGGCTGAACACCGGGGAGCTGTTTTTT
TRBD1 TRBJ2-7 . TRBV28 CASRKIRDRGRRGEQYF TGTGCCAGCAGAAAAATCCGGGACAGGGGGCGCCGGGGCGAGCAGTACTTC
. TRBJ1-2 . TRBV7-3 CASSYGGLGVSNYGYTF TGTGCCAGCAGCTATGGGGGCCTAGGCGTATCTAACTATGGCTACACCTTC
TRBD2 TRBJ2-7 . TRBV27 CASSLLGSGIYEQYF TGTGCCAGCAGTCTACTCGGTAGCGGGATTTACGAGCAGTACTTC
. TRBJ1-4 . TRBV7-6 CASSPGEKLFF TGTGCCAGCAGCCCCGGTGAAAAACTGTTTTTT
TRBD2 TRBJ2-4 . TRBV5-1 CASSLFGGSGDIQYF TGCGCCAGCAGCTTGTTTGGCGGGAGTGGAGACATTCAGTACTTC
TRBD2 TRBJ2-3 once TRBV24-1 CATSDPGTSGIAADTQYF TGTGCCACCAGTGATCCCGGGACTAGCGGGATCGCGGCAGATACGCAGTATTTT
TRBD1 TRBJ1-6 . TRBV28 CASSPPGTGYDSPLHF TGTGCCAGCAGTCCTCCCGGGACAGGGTATGATTCACCCCTCCACTTT
. TRBJ2-5 . TRBV18 CASSPIADEETQYF TGTGCCAGCTCACCCATAGCGGACGAAGAGACCCAGTACTTC
TRBD1 TRBJ2-1 . TRBV5-1 CASSLGDRGIDEQFF TGCGCCAGCAGCTTGGGGGACAGGGGGATTGATGAGCAGTTCTTC
TRBD1 TRBJ2-7 . TRBV20-1 CSASRGQGTYEQYF TGCAGTGCTAGTAGAGGACAGGGCACCTACGAGCAGTACTTC
TRBD2 TRBJ2-7 few TRBV7-9 CASVKAGGLYEQYF TGTGCCAGCGTAAAAGCGGGAGGGCTGTACGAGCAGTACTTC
TRBD1 TRBJ2-7 once TRBV28 CASTSQGAIFYEQYF TGTGCCAGCACCTCACAGGGGGCAATCTTTTACGAGCAGTACTTC
. TRBJ1-6 . TRBV28 CASSLTGHNSPLHF TGTGCCAGCAGTCTAACAGGTCATAATTCACCCCTCCACTTT
TRBD1 TRBJ1-5 . TRBV7-3 CASSLQGDQPQHF TGTGCCAGCAGCTTACAGGGGGATCAGCCCCAGCATTTT
. TRBJ1-5 . TRBV21-1 CASSNWVRGISQPQHF TGTGCCAGCAGCAATTGGGTTAGGGGTATCTCCCAGCCCCAGCATTTT
TRBD1 TRBJ1-5 . TRBV7-6 CASSSGTGIQPQHF TGTGCCAGCAGCTCAGGGACAGGGATTCAGCCCCAGCATTTT
. TRBJ1-1 . TRBV5-1 CASSFPGVVNTEAFF TGCGCCAGCAGCTTTCCCGGGGTCGTGAACACTGAAGCTTTCTTT
TRBD2 TRBJ2-2 . TRBV9 CASSSYGRAGGELFF TGTGCCAGCAGCAGCTACGGGAGGGCCGGCGGGGAGCTGTTTTTT
. TRBJ1-4 . TRBV24-1 CATSDLQGEKLFF TGTGCCACCAGTGATTTGCAGGGGGAAAAACTGTTTTTT
. TRBJ2-5 . TRBV7-6 CASKASGLQETQYF TGTGCCAGCAAGGCTTCAGGGTTACAAGAGACCCAGTACTTC
TRBD1 TRBJ1-1 . TRBV28 CASRTGPYTEAFF TGTGCCAGCAGGACAGGGCCCTACACTGAAGCTTTCTTT
. TRBJ1-3 . TRBV3-1/TRBV3-2 CASSQEGRGLSSGNTIYF TGTGCCAGCAGCCAAGAAGGGCGGGGGTTGAGCTCTGGAAACACCATATATTTT
TRBD2 TRBJ2-3 . TRBV24-1 CATSETLAGGKDTQYF TGTGCCACCAGTGAAACCCTAGCGGGAGGGAAAGATACGCAGTATTTT
. TRBJ2-2 . TRBV6-2/TRBV6-3 CASSYRNNPGELFF TGTGCCAGCAGTTACCGAAACAATCCCGGGGAGCTGTTTTTT
TRBD1 TRBJ1-4 . TRBV19 CASSIEGQGQEKLFF TGTGCCAGTAGTATAGAGGGACAGGGCCAAGAAAAACTGTTTTTT
. TRBJ2-5 few TRBV6-5 CASSYDWEETQYF TGTGCCAGCAGTTATGATTGGGAGGAGACCCAGTACTTC
TRBD1 TRBJ1-2 . TRBV3-1/TRBV3-2 CASSSGTGALYGYTF TGTGCCAGCAGCTCCGGGACAGGGGCCCTCTATGGCTACACCTTC
TRBD2 TRBJ2-1 . TRBV11-3 CASSLGTSGSTNEQFF TGTGCCAGCAGCTTGGGGACTAGCGGGAGTACCAATGAGCAGTTCTTC
TRBD2 TRBJ2-2 . TRBV7-9 CASSSSNSGRPGELFF TGTGCCAGCAGCTCCTCGAATAGCGGGAGACCCGGGGAGCTGTTTTTT
TRBD2 TRBJ2-7 . TRBV7-3 CASSLYAGAEYEQYF TGTGCCAGCAGCTTATACGCGGGAGCTGAGTACGAGCAGTACTTC
TRBD1 TRBJ2-2 . TRBV27 CASRSGQGDTGELFF TGTGCCAGCCGGTCGGGACAGGGAGACACCGGGGAGCTGTTTTTT